These 8 T cell receptor beta chains came from one sample sequenced in a study of blood T cell repertoires in COVID-19. Here immunoSEQ multiplex PCR was the method, and the copy in TCRdb shows in-frame clones only, minus some. The sample holds about 140,000 clones, around nine tenths seen once. The sequencing sample was made of peripheral blood. The receptors stem from a woman aged 35 to 49 with acute or convalescent COVID-19.

V is TRBV11-1 and J is TRBJ2-1; D may be TRBD2 (5 bases). The length of the CDR3 is 13 residues. V lost 2 bases and J 9 bases, leaving 11 bases between the germline ends. CDR1 and CDR2 from the germline V gene are SGHAT and FQDESV (reference sequence). CDR3 region: CASSLREFSEQFF. The CDR3 nucleotides are TGTGCCAGCAGCTTAAGGGAGTTCAGTGAGCAGTTCTTC.

This chain joins TRBV7-6 and TRBJ2-7; 10 nucleotides match TRBD2. The CDR3 length is 15 residues. V trimming: 1 base; J trimming: 0 bases; junction bases outside the gene matches: 0. Germline CDR1 SGHVS, CDR2 FNYEAQ. CDR3 residues: CASSLGTSGSYEQYF. For the CDR3, the DNA is TGTGCCAGCAGCTTAGGGACTAGCGGCTCCTACGAGCAGTACTTC. Full variable domain (outside the CDR3, taken from reference TRBV7-6 and TRBJ2-7): GAGVSQSPRYKVTKRGQDVALRCDPISGHVSLYWYRQALGQGPEFLTYFNYEAQQDKSGLPNDRFSAERPEGSISTLTIQRTEQRDSAMYRCASSLGTSGSYEQYFGPGTRLTVT.

V usage is TRBV4-3 and J usage is TRBJ1-5, with D unclear. The CDR3 totals 17 residues. Germline values: CDR1 LGHNA, CDR2 YSLEER. The germline V and J ends were trimmed by 0 bases and 5 bases, with 17 bases remaining between them. Here the CDR3 reads CASSQDHGGWKDQPQHF. The CDR3, as DNA: TGCGCCAGCAGCCAAGATCATGGAGGGTGGAAGGATCAGCCCCAGCATTTT.

The count of this clone is one. The chain is built from TRBV27 and TRBJ2-7; 10 nucleotides align to TRBD1. The CDR3 covers 14 residues. After removal of 2 bases from V and 3 bases from J, the junction contained 1 base not matched to a gene. Germline V gene sequence: CDR1 MNHEY, CDR2 SMNVEV (reference sequence). The DNA of the CDR3 is TGTGCCAGCAGTTTAGGACAGGGGGACTACGAGCAGTACTTC. It encodes CASSLGQGDYEQYF.

This clone was counted a few times. This chain connects TRBV23-1 to TRBJ2-7; TRBD2 might be the D (7 bases). TRBV23-1 is recorded as an ORF, its role being uncertain. Between the trimmed V and J ends, which lost 4 bases and 5 bases, there was a span of 21 bases. This CDR3 contains 16 residues. CDR3 protein: CASSPLNGGRYNEQYF. The CDR3, as DNA: TGCGCCAGCAGTCCCCTCAACGGGGGGCGCTACAACGAGCAGTACTTC.

The chain uses TRBV6-5 and TRBJ1-5; 7 positions agree with TRBD1. Germline CDR1 and CDR2: MNHEY and SVGAGI. V was pared by 6 bases and J by 2 bases, with 7 bases of the junction left unmatched. The CDR3 spans 15 residues. CDR3 loop: CASSLQGLGNQPQHF. CDR3 nucleotide sequence: TGTGCCAGCAGCTTACAGGGGCTTGGCAATCAGCCCCAGCATTTT.

The chain combines TRBV28 with TRBJ1-2; 9 bases agree with TRBD1. CDR1 MDHEN and CDR2 SYDVKM come from the germline V gene. The CDR3 runs 12 residues. V gave up 3 bases and J gave up 7 bases; unmatched junction bases: 0. Written as DNA, the CDR3 is TGTGCCAGCAGTTTGGGACAGGGTGGCTACACCTTC. Translating gives CASSLGQGGYTF.

The CDR3 DNA is TGTGCCAGCAGCTTATTGGTGGGAGGGGTCGGGGAGCTGTTTTTT. Translating gives CASSLLVGGVGELFF. The chain uses TRBV11-2 and TRBJ2-2, with 7 bases aligning to TRBD2. There are 15 residues in the CDR3. From germline, CDR1 is SGHAT and CDR2 FQNNGV. Trimming removed 2 bases from V and 7 bases from J; junction bases left unmatched: 7.